This TCR beta chain was recorded in a study of cytomegalovirus exposure and HLA in healthy donors. Overall study context: A previous analysis identified approximately 110 million unique TCR beta sequences derived from around 200 million T cells. General study results and limits: Immune exposure information available was restricted to CMV serostatus. There were some V segments, including TRBV6-2 and TRBV6-3, excluded as indistinguishable.

Primers for the PCR totalled 60 Vbeta and 13 Jbeta. Per the original methods: In a later analysis, around 10 million of 75 million to 90 million unique beta chains occurred in at least two donors. Method: immunoSEQ multiplex PCR; TCRdb's copy keeps in-frame clones and lacks some. That table is the source of V, J and clone size, and D and trimming were worked out from the DNA. Of around 190,000 clones detected, around three quarters appear once; the ten largest clones hold around 5.7%. Germline V CDR1 and CDR2: SGHDN, FVKESK. The CDR3 is 14 residues long. V lost 1 base and J lost 6, with 13 bases in between. As regards this clone: Its antigen is unidentified.

This receptor was taken from a man aged 40-55 years in good health and CMV-seronegative. Sequencing input: PBMCs. This chain connects TRBV14 to TRBJ2-7, with unresolved D. The CDR3 is CASSQVTRSGEQYF. The CDR3 DNA is TGTGCCAGCAGCCAAGTCACGCGGTCGGGCGAGCAGTACTTC.